Included here is one T cell receptor beta chain sequence, with context. Its antigen is unidentified. The data originate from a study of blood T cells in healthy people across ages. Using a J-beta primer mix together with a sample-barcoded 5' primer, a second PCR was run for about 7 to 12 cycles. From the 5' RACE reads, TCRdb called clonotypes with MiXCR, one entry per CDR3 protein. The sample shows about 1 million distinct CDR3 sequences, 45% of them seen only once. Trimming stripped 0 bases from V and 0 bases from J, with 15 bases between. In germline, CDR1 is DFQATT, CDR2 SNEGSKA (reference sequence). The length of the CDR3 is 16 residues. Findings and limits, study-wide: Not knowing donor CMV status may have confounded expanded clonotype changes.

This TCR was recovered from a woman aged 55-69 years in good health. The sequencing input was blood. V usage is TRBV20-1 and J usage is TRBJ2-7; TRBD2 is a possible D gene (6 bases). For the CDR3, the DNA is TGCAGTGCTAGAGATTTGGAGGGGACTTCCTCCTACGAGCAGTACTTC. Translation: CSARDLEGTSSYEQYF.